This T cell receptor (beta chain) originates from a study of blood T cell repertoires in COVID-19. In the study overall: Sites across the United States, Italy and Spain contributed samples from acute and convalescent COVID-19. PBMCs, B-cell-depleted T cells, or T cells provided the cDNA or gDNA that made up the material.

How the authors handled the data: By means of reference gene primer amplification, nucleated cell counts were estimated. Profiled with immunoSEQ multiplex PCR; TCRdb holds only in-frame clones, not every one. V, J and clone size derive from that table, while D and trimming were established from the DNA sequence. The sample has over 85,000 clones, around nine tenths seen once. This CDR3 has 18 residues. Trimming removed 4 bases at V and 10 bases at J, with 31 bases between. The V gene's germline CDR1 is SGHKS and CDR2 YYEKEE (reference sequence). The sample consisted of peripheral blood. The V and J genes are TRBV5-5 and TRBJ2-3, with a possible D match to TRBD2 (6 bases). The source is a man aged 50 or older with active COVID-19. CDR3 DNA sequence: TGTGCCAGCAGCGCCGGGACTCTACCGCTTATACGGGACGGGTCGCAGTATTTT. This gives the protein CASSAGTLPLIRDGSQYF.